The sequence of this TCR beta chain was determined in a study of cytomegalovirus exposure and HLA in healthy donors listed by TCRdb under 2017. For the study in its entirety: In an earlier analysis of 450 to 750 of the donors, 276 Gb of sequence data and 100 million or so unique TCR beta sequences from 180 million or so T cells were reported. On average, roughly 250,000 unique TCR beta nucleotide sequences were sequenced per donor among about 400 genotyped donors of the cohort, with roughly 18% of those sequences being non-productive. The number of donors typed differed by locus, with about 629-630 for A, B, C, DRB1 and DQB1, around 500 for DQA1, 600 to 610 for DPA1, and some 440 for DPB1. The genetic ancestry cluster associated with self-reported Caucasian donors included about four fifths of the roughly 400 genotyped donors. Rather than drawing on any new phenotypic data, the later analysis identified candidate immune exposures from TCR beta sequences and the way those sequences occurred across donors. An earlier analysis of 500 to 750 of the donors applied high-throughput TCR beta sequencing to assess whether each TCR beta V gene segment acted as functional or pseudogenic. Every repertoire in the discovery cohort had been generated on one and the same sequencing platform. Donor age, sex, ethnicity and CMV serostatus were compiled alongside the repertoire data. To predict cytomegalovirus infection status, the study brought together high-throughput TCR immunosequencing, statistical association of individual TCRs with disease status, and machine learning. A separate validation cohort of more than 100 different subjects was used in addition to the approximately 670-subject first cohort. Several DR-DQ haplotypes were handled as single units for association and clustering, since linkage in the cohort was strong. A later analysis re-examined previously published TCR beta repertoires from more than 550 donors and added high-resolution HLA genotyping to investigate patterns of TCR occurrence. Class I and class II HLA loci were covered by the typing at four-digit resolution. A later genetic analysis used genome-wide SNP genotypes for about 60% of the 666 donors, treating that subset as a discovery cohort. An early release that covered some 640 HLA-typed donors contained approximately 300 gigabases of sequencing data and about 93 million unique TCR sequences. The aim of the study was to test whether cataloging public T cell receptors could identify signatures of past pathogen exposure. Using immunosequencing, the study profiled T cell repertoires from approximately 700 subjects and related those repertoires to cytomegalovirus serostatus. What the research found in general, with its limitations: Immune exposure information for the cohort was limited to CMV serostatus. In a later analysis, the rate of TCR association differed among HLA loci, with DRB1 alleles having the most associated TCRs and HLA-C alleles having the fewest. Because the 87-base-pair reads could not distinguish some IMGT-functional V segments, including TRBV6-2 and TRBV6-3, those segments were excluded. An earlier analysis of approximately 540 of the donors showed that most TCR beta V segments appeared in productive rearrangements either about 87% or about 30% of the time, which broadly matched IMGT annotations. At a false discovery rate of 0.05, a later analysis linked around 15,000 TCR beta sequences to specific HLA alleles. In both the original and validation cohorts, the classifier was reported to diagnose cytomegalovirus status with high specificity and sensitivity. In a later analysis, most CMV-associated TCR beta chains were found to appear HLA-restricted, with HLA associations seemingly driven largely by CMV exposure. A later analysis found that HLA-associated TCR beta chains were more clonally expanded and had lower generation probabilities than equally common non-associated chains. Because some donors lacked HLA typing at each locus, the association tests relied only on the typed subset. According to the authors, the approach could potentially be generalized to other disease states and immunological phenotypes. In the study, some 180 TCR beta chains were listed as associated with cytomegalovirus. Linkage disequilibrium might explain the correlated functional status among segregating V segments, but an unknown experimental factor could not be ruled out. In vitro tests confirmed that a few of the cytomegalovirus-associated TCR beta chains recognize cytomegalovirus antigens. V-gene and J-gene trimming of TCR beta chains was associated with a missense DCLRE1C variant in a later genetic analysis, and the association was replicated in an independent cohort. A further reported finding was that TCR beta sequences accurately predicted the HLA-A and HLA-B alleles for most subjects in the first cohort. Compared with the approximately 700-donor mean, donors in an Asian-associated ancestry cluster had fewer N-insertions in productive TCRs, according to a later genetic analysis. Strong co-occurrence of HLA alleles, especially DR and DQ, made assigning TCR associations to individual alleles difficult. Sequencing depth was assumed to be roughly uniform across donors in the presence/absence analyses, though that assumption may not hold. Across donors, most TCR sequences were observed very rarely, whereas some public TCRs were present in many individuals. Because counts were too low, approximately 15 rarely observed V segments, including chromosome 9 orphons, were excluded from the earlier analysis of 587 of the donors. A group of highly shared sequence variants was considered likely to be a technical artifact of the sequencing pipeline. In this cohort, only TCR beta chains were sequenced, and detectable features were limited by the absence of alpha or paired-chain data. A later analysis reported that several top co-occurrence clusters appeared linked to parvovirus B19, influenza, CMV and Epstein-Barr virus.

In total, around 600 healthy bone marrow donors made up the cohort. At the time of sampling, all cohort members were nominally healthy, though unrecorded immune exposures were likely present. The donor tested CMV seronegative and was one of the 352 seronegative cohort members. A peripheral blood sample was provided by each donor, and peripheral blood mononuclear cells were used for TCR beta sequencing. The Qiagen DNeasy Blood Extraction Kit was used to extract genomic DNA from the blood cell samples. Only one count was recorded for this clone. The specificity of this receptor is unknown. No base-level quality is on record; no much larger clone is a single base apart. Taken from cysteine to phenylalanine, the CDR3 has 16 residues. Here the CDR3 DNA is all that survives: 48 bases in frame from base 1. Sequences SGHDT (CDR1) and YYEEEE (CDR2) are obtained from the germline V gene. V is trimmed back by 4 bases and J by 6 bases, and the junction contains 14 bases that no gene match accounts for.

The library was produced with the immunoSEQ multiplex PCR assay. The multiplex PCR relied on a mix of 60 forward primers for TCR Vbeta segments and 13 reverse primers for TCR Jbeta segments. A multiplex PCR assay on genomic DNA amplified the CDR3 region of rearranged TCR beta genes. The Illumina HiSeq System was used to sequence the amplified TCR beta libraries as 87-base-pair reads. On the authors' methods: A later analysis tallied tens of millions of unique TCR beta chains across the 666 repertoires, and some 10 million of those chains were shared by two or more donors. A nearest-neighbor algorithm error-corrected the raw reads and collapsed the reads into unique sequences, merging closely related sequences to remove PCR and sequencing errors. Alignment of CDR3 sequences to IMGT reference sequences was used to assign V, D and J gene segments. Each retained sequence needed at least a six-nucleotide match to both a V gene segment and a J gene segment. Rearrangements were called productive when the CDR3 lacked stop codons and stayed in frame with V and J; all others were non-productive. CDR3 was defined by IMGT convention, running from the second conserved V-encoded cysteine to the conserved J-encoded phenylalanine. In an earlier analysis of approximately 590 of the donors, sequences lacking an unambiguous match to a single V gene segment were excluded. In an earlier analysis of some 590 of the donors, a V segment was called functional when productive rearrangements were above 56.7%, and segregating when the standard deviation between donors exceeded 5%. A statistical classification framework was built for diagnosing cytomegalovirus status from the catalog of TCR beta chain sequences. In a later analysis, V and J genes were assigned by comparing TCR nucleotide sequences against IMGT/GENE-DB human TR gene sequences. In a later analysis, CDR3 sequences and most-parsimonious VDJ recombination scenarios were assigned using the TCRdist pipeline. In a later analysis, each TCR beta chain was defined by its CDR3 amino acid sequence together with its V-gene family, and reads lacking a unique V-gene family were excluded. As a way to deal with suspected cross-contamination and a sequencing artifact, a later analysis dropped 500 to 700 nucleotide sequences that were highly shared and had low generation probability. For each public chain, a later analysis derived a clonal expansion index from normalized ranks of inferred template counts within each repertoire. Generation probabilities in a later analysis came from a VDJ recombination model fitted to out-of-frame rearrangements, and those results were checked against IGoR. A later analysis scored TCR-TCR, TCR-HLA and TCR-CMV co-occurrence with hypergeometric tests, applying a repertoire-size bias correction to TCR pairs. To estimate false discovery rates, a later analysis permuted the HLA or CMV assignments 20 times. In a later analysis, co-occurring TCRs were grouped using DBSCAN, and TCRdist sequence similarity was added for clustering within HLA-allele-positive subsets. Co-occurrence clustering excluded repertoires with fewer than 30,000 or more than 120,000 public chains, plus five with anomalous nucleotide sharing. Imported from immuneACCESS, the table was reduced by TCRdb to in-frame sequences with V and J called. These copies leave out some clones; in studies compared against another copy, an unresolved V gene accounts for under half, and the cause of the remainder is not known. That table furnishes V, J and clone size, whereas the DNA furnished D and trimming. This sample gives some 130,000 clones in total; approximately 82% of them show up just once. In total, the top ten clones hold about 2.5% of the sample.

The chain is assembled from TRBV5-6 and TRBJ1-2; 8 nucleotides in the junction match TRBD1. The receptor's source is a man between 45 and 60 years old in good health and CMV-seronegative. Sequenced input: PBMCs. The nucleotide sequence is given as TGTGCCAGCAGCCCTCTCCAGGGACAGGCGATCGATGGCTACACCTTC. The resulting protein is CASSPLQGQAIDGYTF.